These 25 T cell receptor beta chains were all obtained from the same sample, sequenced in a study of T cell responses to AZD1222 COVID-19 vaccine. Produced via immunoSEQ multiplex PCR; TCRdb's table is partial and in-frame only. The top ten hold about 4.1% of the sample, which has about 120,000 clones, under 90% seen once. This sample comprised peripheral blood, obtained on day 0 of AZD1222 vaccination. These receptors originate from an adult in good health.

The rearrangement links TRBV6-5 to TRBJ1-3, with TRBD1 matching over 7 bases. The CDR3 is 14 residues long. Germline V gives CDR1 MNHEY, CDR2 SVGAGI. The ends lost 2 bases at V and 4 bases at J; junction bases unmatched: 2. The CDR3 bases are TGTGCCAGCAGTTACCCGGGACAGGGAAACACCATATATTTT. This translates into CASSYPGQGNTIYF.

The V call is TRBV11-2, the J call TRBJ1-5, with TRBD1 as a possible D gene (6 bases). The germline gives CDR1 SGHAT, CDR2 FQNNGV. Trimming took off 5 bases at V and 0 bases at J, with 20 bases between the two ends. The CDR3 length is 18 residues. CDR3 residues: CASSNAGTTKDSNQPQHF. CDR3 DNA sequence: TGTGCCAGCAGCAACGCCGGGACAACCAAAGATAGCAATCAGCCCCAGCATTTT.

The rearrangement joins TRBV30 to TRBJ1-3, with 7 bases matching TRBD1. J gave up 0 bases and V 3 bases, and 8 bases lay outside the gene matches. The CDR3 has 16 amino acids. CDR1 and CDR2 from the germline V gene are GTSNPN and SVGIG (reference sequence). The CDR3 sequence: CAWRVQGTYSGNTIYF. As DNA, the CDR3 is TGTGCCTGGAGGGTACAGGGGACCTACTCTGGAAACACCATATATTTT.

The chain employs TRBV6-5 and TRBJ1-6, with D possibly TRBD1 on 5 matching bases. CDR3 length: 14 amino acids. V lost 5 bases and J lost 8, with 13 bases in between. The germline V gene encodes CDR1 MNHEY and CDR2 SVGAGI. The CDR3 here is CASSMGRTDSPLHF. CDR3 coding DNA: TGTGCCAGCAGTATGGGACGGACCGATTCACCCCTCCACTTT.

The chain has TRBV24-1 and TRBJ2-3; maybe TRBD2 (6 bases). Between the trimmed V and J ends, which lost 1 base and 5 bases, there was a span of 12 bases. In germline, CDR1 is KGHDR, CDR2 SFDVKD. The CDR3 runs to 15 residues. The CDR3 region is CATSDFTGGGDTQYF. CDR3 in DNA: TGTGCCACCAGTGATTTTACCGGGGGAGGAGATACGCAGTATTTT.

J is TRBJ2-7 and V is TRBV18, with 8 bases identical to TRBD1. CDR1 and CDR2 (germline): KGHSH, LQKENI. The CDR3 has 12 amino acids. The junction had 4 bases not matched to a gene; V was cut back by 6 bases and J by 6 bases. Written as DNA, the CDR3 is TGTGCCAGCTCTCAGGACAGGGCCGAGCAGTACTTC. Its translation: CASSQDRAEQYF. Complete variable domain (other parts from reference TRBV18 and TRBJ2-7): NAGVMQNPRHLVRRRGQEARLRCSPMKGHSHVYWYRQLPEEGLKFMVYLQKENIIDESGMPKERFSAEFPKEGPSILRIQQVVRGDSAAYFCASSQDRAEQYFGPGTRLTVT.

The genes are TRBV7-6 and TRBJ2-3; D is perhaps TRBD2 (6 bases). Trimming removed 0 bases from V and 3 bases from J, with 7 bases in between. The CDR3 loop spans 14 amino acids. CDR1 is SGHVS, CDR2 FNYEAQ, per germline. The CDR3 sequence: CASSLAGGTDTQYF. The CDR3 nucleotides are TGTGCCAGCAGCTTAGCTGGGGGGACAGATACGCAGTATTTT.

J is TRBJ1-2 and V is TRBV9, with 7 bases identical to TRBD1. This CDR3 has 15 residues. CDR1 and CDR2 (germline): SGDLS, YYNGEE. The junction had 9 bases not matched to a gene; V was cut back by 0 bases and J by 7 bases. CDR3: CASSVGGTDAGGYTF. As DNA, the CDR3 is TGTGCCAGCAGCGTAGGAGGGACAGACGCTGGTGGCTACACCTTC.

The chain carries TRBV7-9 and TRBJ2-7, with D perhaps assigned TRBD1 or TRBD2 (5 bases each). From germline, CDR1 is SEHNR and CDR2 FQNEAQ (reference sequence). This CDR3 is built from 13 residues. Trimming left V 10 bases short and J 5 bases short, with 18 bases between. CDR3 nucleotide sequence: TGTGCCACCCGGGACGGGCTCAGAAACGAGCAGTACTTC. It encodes CATRDGLRNEQYF.

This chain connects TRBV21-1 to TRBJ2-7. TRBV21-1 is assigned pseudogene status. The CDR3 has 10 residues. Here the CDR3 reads CASSTTAGYF. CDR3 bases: TGTGCCAGCAGCACAACGGCTGGGTACTTC.

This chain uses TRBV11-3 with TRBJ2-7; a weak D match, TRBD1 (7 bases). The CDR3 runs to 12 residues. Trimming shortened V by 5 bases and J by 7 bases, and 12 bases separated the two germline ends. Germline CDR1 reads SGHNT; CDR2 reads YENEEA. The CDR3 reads CASSESGGEQYF. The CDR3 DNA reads TGTGCCAGCAGCGAGTCAGGGGGGGAGCAGTACTTC.

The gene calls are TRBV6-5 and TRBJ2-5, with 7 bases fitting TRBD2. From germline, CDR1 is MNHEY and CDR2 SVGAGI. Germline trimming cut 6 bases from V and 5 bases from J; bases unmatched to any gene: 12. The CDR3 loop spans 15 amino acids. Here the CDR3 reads CASSIPGLPLETQYF. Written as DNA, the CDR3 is TGTGCCAGCAGCATTCCGGGACTACCGCTTGAGACCCAGTACTTC.

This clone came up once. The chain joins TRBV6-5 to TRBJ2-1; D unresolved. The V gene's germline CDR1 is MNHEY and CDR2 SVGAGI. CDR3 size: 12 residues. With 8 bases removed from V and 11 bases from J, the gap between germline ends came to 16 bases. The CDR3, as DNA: TGTGCCAGCGGACCCGCACGTCGACAGCAGTTCTTC. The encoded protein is CASGPARRQQFF.

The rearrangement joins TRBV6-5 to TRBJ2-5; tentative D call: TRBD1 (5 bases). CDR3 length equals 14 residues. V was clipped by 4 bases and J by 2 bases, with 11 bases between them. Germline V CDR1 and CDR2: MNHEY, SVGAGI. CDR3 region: CASSSFRDQETQYF. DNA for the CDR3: TGTGCCAGCAGTTCCTTCAGGGATCAAGAGACCCAGTACTTC.

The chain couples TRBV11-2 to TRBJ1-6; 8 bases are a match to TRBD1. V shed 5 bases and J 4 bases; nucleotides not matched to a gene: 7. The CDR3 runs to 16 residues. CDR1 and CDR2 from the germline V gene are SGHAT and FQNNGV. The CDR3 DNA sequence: TGTGCCAGCAGCCGAGGGACAGGACTTTATAATTCACCCCTCCACTTT. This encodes CASSRGTGLYNSPLHF.

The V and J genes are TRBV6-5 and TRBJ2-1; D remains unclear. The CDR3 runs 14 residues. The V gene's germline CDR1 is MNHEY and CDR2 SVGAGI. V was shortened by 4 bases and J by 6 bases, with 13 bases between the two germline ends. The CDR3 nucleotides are TGTGCCAGCAGTTTCGGCCTCGAAGGCAATGAGCAGTTCTTC. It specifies CASSFGLEGNEQFF.

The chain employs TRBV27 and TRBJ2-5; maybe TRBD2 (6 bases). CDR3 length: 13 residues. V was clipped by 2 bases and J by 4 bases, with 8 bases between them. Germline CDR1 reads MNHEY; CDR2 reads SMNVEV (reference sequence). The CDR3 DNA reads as TGTGCCAGCAGTTTAGGGGGGACAGAGACCCAGTACTTC. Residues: CASSLGGTETQYF.

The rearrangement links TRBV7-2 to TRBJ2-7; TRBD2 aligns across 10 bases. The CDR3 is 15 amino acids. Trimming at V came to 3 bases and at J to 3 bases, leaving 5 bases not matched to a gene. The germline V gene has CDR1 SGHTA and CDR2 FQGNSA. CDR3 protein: CASSFRLAGYYEQYF. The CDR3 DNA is TGTGCCAGCAGCTTCCGACTAGCGGGCTACTACGAGCAGTACTTC. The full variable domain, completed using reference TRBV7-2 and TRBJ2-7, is GAGVSQSPSNKVTEKGKDVELRCDPISGHTALYWYRQSLGQGLEFLIYFQGNSAPDKSGLPSDRFSAERTGGSVSTLTIQRTQQEDSAVYLCASSFRLAGYYEQYFGPGTRLTVT.

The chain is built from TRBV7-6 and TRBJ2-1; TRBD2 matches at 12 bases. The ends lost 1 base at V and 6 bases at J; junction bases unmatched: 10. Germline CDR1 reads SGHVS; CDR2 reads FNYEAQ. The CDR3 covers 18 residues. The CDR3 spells CASSLGTSGALLLNEQFF. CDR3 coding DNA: TGTGCCAGCAGCTTAGGGACTAGCGGGGCCCTTCTGCTCAATGAGCAGTTCTTC.

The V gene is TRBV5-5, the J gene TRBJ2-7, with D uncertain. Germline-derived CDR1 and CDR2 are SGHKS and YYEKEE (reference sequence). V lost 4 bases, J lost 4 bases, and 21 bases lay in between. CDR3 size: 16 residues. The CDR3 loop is CASSINGPSVYYEQYF. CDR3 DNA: TGTGCCAGCAGCATAAATGGCCCCTCCGTCTATTACGAGCAGTACTTC.

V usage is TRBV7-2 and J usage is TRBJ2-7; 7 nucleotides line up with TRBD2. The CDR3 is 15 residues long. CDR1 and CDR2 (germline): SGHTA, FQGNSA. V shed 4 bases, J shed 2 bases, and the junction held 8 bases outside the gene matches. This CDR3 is CASSSIAGKAYEQYF. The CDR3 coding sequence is TGTGCCAGCAGCTCCATAGCGGGTAAAGCCTACGAGCAGTACTTC.

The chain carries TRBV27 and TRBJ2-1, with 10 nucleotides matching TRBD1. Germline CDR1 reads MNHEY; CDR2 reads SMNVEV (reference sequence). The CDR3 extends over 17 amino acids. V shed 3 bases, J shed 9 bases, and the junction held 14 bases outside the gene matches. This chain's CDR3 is CASSLDSGTGAGGEQFF. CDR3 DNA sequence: TGTGCCAGCAGTTTGGACTCCGGGACAGGGGCAGGAGGTGAGCAGTTCTTC.

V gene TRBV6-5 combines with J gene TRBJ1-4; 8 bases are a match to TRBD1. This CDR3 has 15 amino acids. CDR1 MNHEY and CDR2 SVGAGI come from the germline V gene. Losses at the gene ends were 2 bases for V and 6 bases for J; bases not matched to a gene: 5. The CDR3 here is CASSYLGTGHEKLFF. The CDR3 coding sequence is TGTGCCAGCAGTTACCTAGGGACAGGTCATGAAAAACTGTTTTTT.

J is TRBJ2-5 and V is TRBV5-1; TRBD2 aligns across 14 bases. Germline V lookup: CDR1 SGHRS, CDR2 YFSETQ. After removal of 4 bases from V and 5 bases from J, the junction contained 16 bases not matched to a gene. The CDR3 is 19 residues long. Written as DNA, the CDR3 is TGCGCCAGCAGCCCCCAGACTAGCGGGAGGGCATCGAGGGCGGAGACCCAGTACTTC. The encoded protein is CASSPQTSGRASRAETQYF.

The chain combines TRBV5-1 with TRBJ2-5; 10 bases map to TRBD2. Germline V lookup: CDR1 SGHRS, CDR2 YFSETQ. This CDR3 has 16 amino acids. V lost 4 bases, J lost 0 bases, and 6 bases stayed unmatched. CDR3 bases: TGCGCCAGCAGCGTCCTAGCGGGGGCAAACCAAGAGACCCAGTACTTC. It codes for CASSVLAGANQETQYF.